The 21 T cell receptor beta chains below were found in one sample sequenced in a study of B cell selection in AIRE deficiency. Libraries were prepared by immunoSEQ multiplex PCR; TCRdb keeps only in-frame clonotypes and omits some of them. The sample contains approximately 26,000 clones, 92% of which appear only once. Regulatory T cells were sorted as CD4+CD25hiCD127low/negative cells. Input material: CD4+CD25+ Tregs sorted from PBMCs. Every receptor here comes from a human donor in good health.

Only one count was recorded for this clone. The genes are TRBV28 and TRBJ2-1, with D possibly being TRBD1 or TRBD2 (5 bases each). The ends were cut back, 6 bases at V and 9 bases at J, with 12 bases in the middle. The CDR3 totals 12 residues. Germline V gene sequence: CDR1 MDHEN, CDR2 SYDVKM. CDR3: CASSSSGGEQFF. The DNA for the CDR3 is TGTGCCAGCAGCTCCTCTGGGGGTGAGCAGTTCTTC.

The chain uses TRBV4-3 and TRBJ2-2; 9 bases are a match to TRBD1. With V trimmed by 1 base and J by 1 base, 4 bases remained unmatched. Germline V lookup: CDR1 LGHNA, CDR2 YSLEER. CDR3 size: 17 residues. The CDR3 nucleotides are TGCGCCAGCAGCCAAGCACAGGGGGCGAGGAACACCGGGGAGCTGTTTTTT. Translating gives CASSQAQGARNTGELFF.

The genes are TRBV19 and TRBJ2-1, with a weak D call TRBD1 (7 bases). The germline gives CDR1 LNHDA, CDR2 SQIVND (reference sequence). V was trimmed by 6 bases and J by 5 bases, leaving 14 bases between them. The length of the CDR3 is 14 residues. In nucleotides, the CDR3 is TGTGCCAGTAGGGGCGGGACAGTTAACAATGAGCAGTTCTTC. This codes for CASRGGTVNNEQFF.

The rearrangement links TRBV6-5 to TRBJ2-5; tentatively, D is TRBD1 or TRBD2 (6 bases each). The CDR3 runs to 13 residues. V was cut by 5 bases and J by 5 bases, with 12 bases left in between. Looked up from germline, CDR1 is MNHEY and CDR2 is SVGAGI. CDR3 protein: CASSTPGAETQYF. CDR3 in DNA: TGTGCCAGCAGTACTCCGGGGGCCGAGACCCAGTACTTC.

V is TRBV5-1 and J is TRBJ1-2, with 8 nucleotides matching TRBD1. The germline V gene encodes CDR1 SGHRS and CDR2 YFSETQ. J was trimmed by 4 bases and V by 2 bases; bases with no gene match: 7. This CDR3 is 15 amino acids long. CDR3 region: CASSFGAGTGYGYTF. The CDR3 bases are TGCGCCAGCAGCTTTGGGGCAGGGACAGGCTATGGCTACACCTTC.

The V and J genes are TRBV4-2 and TRBJ2-7; D unclear. V gave up 3 bases and J gave up 0 bases, with 9 bases separating them. The CDR3 is 14 amino acids. From germline, CDR1 is LGHNA and CDR2 YNFKEQ. The CDR3: CASSHTRLSYEQYF. The CDR3 DNA is TGTGCCAGCAGCCATACCAGACTCTCCTACGAGCAGTACTTC.

The count of this clone is one. V and J are TRBV5-4 and TRBJ2-5, with TRBD2 matching over 10 bases. Losses at the gene ends were 2 bases for V and 5 bases for J; bases not matched to a gene: 9. The CDR3 covers 16 residues. Looked up from germline, CDR1 is SGHNT and CDR2 is YYREEE (reference sequence). The CDR3 bases are TGTGCCAGCAGCTTCCAAAGGAGCGGGGGGGCTGAGACCCAGTACTTC. Protein: CASSFQRSGGAETQYF.

The chain has TRBV2 and TRBJ2-2; possible D gene TRBD1, 6 bases. From germline, CDR1 is SNHLY and CDR2 FYNNEI. Trimming removed 5 bases from V and 4 bases from J, with 14 bases in between. CDR3 length: 15 residues. CDR3 sequence reads: CASSLLTGTTGELFF. CDR3 DNA: TGTGCCAGCAGTCTACTGACAGGAACCACCGGGGAGCTGTTTTTT.

This clone was detected only a few times. V gene TRBV5-1 combines with J gene TRBJ2-2; TRBD1 agrees at 7 bases. This CDR3 has 15 residues. Germline CDR1 SGHRS, CDR2 YFSETQ. The trim removed 3 bases at V and 3 bases at J, leaving 5 bases unmatched. The CDR3: CASSSQGVDTGELFF. The DNA for the CDR3 is TGCGCCAGCAGCTCTCAGGGGGTGGACACCGGGGAGCTGTTTTTT.

This chain connects TRBV6-6 to TRBJ2-7, with D possibly being TRBD2 (5 bases). V gave up 8 bases and J gave up 3 bases, with 17 bases separating them. The germline gives CDR1 MNHNY, CDR2 SVGAGI (reference sequence). This CDR3 region has 14 residues. The CDR3 DNA reads as TGTGCCAGCGGGGTCGGGGAATCAGGCTACGAGCAGTACTTC. As protein: CASGVGESGYEQYF.

The CDR3 bases are TGTGCCAGCAGCCAAGATATTAGCGGGGAGCTGTTTTTT. It translates to CASSQDISGELFF. The chain links TRBV14 to TRBJ2-2; D unclear. V lost 0 bases, J lost 7 bases, and 6 bases lay in between. This CDR3 contains 13 residues. Germline lookup yields CDR1 SGHDN and CDR2 FVKESK.

This clone was observed once. The chain recombines TRBV5-1 with TRBJ1-1, with a tentative D call TRBD1 (5 bases). Trimming left V 2 bases short and J 5 bases short, with 7 bases between. The CDR3 is made up of 12 amino acids. Germline V CDR1 and CDR2: SGHRS, YFSETQ. The CDR3: CASSFWGTEAFF. The CDR3 DNA sequence: TGCGCCAGCAGCTTCTGGGGGACTGAAGCTTTCTTT.

V gene TRBV18 combines with J gene TRBJ2-3, with D tentatively TRBD1 or TRBD2 (5 bases each). Per germline, CDR1 KGHSH and CDR2 LQKENI. The V and J ends lost 2 bases and 0 bases respectively, with 15 bases between them. The CDR3 runs 17 residues. This chain's CDR3 is CASSPRLRGSSTDTQYF. In nucleotides, the CDR3 is TGTGCCAGCTCACCAAGGTTACGGGGCTCTAGCACAGATACGCAGTATTTT.

The rearrangement links TRBV6-5 to TRBJ2-7, with 12 bases that match TRBD2. The V gene's germline CDR1 is MNHEY and CDR2 SVGAGI. V trimming: 6 bases; J trimming: 2 bases; junction bases outside the gene matches: 5. The CDR3 has 15 residues. The chain's CDR3 is CASRYGLAGTYEQYF. For the CDR3, the DNA is TGTGCCAGCAGGTATGGACTAGCGGGAACCTACGAGCAGTACTTC.

On this clone itself: One end of the junction is discordant with germline, which a read error may explain. The genes are TRBV19 and TRBJ1-2; D gene unclear. Germline V lookup: CDR1 LNHDA, CDR2 SQIVND (reference sequence). The CDR3 covers 13 residues. The CDR3 reads CASSNGPGYGYTF. The DNA of the CDR3 is TGTGCCAGTAGTAACGGCCCTGGCTATGGTTACACCTTC.

V is TRBV21-1 and J is TRBJ1-5; the tabulated D call, TRBD1, remains unverified against the DNA. TRBV21-1 is a pseudogene. The length of the CDR3 is 13 residues. In DNA form, the CDR3 reads TGTGCCAGCGGTGGGGACAGGGAACAGCCCCAGCATTTT. It yields the protein CASGGDREQPQHF.

The count of this clone is one. This sequence joins TRBV11-3 and TRBJ2-5; 8 positions match TRBD2. Germline lookup yields CDR1 SGHNT and CDR2 YENEEA. This CDR3 spans 15 amino acids. Germline trimming cut 0 bases from V and 4 bases from J; bases unmatched to any gene: 4. The CDR3 is CASSLDGGAGETQYF. DNA of the CDR3: TGTGCCAGCAGCTTAGACGGGGGGGCCGGAGAGACCCAGTACTTC.

The chain has TRBV5-1 and TRBJ2-7, with 9 bases fitting TRBD1. The V segment lost 5 bases and the J segment 3 bases; nucleotides outside the gene matches: 3. CDR3 size: 13 residues. Per germline, CDR1 SGHRS and CDR2 YFSETQ. The CDR3 is CASRPDRGYEQYF. The CDR3 nucleotides are TGCGCCAGCAGGCCGGACAGGGGCTACGAGCAGTACTTC.

J is TRBJ1-5 and V is TRBV2; D is unresolved. Germline CDR1 SNHLY, CDR2 FYNNEI. Trimming took 1 base from V and 4 from J, leaving 5 bases between them. The CDR3 loop spans 13 amino acids. This CDR3 is CASSEGKNQPQHF. CDR3 DNA sequence: TGTGCCAGCAGTGAAGGGAAGAATCAGCCCCAGCATTTT.

CDR3 coding DNA: TGTGCCAGCAGGCCACAGGGGCGGGATACAGATACGCAGTATTTT. It codes for CASRPQGRDTDTQYF. V is TRBV6-1 and J is TRBJ2-3, with D possibly matching TRBD1 (7 bases). Germline V gives CDR1 MNHNS, CDR2 SASEGT. V was pared by 6 bases and J by 3 bases, with 16 bases between. The CDR3 runs to 15 residues.

The chain links TRBV11-3 to TRBJ2-7; 7 bases match TRBD1. Germline CDR1 SGHNT, CDR2 YENEEA. This CDR3 is 13 amino acids long. V was clipped by 5 bases and J by 5 bases; unmatched bases: 6. The CDR3 here is CASSPGTEDEQYF. CDR3 DNA sequence: TGTGCCAGCAGCCCCGGGACAGAGGACGAGCAGTACTTC.